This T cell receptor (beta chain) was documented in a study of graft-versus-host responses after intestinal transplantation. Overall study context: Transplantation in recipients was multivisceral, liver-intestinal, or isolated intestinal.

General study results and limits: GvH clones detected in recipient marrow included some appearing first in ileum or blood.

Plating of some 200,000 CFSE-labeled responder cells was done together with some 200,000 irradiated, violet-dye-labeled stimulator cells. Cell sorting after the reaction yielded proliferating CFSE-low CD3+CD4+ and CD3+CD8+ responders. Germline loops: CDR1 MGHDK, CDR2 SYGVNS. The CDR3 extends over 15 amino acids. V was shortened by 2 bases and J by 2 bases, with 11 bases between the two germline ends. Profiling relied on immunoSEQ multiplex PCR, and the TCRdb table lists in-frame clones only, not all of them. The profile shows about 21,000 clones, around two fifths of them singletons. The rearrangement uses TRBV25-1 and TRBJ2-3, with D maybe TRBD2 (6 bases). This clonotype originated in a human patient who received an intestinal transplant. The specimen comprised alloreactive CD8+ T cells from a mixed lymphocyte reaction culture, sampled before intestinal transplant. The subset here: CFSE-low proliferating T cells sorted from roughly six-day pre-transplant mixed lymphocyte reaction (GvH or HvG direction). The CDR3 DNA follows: TGTGCCAGCAGTGAACTCGGGGGTTTCACAGATACGCAGTATTTT. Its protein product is CASSELGGFTDTQYF.